The 3 T cell receptor beta chains in this list originate from one sample, sequenced in a study of PD-1 blockade in classical Hodgkin lymphoma. Brentuximab vedotin exposure varied among the patients, all of whom had relapsed after autologous stem cell transplantation. Produced via immunoSEQ multiplex PCR; TCRdb's table is partial and in-frame only. The sample contains some 90,000 clones, about nine tenths of which appear only once. Sample: peripheral blood mononuclear cells (PBMCs), taken before the second cycle of nivolumab. The source is a human donor with classical Hodgkin lymphoma.

V is TRBV5-4 and J is TRBJ1-1; no clear D. Between the trimmed V and J ends, which lost 0 bases and 1 base, there was a span of 7 bases. This CDR3 spans 14 amino acids. The V gene's germline CDR1 is SGHNT and CDR2 YYREEE (reference sequence). The CDR3, as DNA: TGTGCCAGCAGCTTGGAGCCAGCGAACACTGAAGCTTTCTTT. Residues: CASSLEPANTEAFF. Filled out from reference TRBV5-4 and TRBJ1-1, the complete variable domain reads ETGVTQSPTHLIKTRGQQVTLRCSSQSGHNTVSWYQQALGQGPQFIFQYYREEENGRGNFPPRFSGLQFPNYSSELNVNALELDDSALYLCASSLEPANTEAFFGQGTRLTVV.

This clone was seen a handful of times. The J gene is TRBJ2-5, the V gene TRBV29-1; 9 bases match TRBD2. Germline V gene sequence: CDR1 SQVTM, CDR2 ANQGSEA. Trimming took 1 base from V and 5 from J; bases not matched to a gene: 8. This CDR3 spans 15 amino acids. Here the CDR3 reads CSVEVGSGSAETQYF. The CDR3 DNA reads TGCAGCGTTGAAGTCGGTAGCGGGAGTGCGGAGACCCAGTACTTC.

The chain combines TRBV6-1 with TRBJ1-2; D may be TRBD1 (6 bases). With 1 base removed from V and 9 bases from J, the gap between germline ends came to 15 bases. The length of the CDR3 is 14 residues. Germline loops: CDR1 MNHNS, CDR2 SASEGT. CDR3 nucleotides: TGTGCCAGCAGTGAAGAGAGGGGGGGATATCGCTACACCTTC. Translated, it gives CASSEERGGYRYTF.